A single sample gave rise to the 23 T cell receptor beta chains below, sequenced in a study of T cell changes during pregnancy in multiple sclerosis. Sequencing used immunoSEQ multiplex PCR; TCRdb keeps in-frame clones, though not all of them. The sample has around 25,000 clones, about 82% seen once; the top ten hold about 15%. The material was CD8+ T cells from peripheral blood mononuclear cells, obtained in the first trimester of pregnancy. The receptors stem from a female donor in good health, enrolled as a control in a pregnancy study.

This chain uses TRBV6-1 with TRBJ2-7; D uncertain. CDR3 length: 13 amino acids. The germline V and J ends were trimmed by 4 bases and 0 bases, with 7 bases remaining between them. Germline V lookup: CDR1 MNHNS, CDR2 SASEGT. The CDR3 spells CASSGSSSYEQYF. The DNA of the CDR3 is TGTGCCAGCAGTGGGTCGAGCTCCTACGAGCAGTACTTC.

The rearrangement links TRBV6-1 to TRBJ1-1; weak D call: TRBD1 (5 bases). CDR1 and CDR2 from the germline V gene are MNHNS and SASEGT. V dropped 8 bases and J dropped 6 bases, with 13 bases sitting between them. The CDR3 is made up of 12 amino acids. CDR3 residues: CASSIRGAEAFF. The DNA of the CDR3 is TGTGCCAGCTCTATTCGGGGGGCTGAAGCTTTCTTT.

In this sample, this clone turned up a few times. The chain employs TRBV7-3 and TRBJ1-1; no clear D. V lost 3 bases to trimming and J lost 4 bases, with 9 bases between them. Germline CDR1 SGHTA, CDR2 FQGTGA. The CDR3 is 13 residues long. CDR3 protein: CASSFAGSTEAFF. The CDR3 DNA reads as TGTGCCAGCAGCTTCGCGGGGAGCACTGAAGCTTTCTTT.

The genes are TRBV28 and TRBJ2-3; tentatively, D is TRBD1 (5 bases). This CDR3 is built from 17 residues. CDR1 and CDR2 (germline): MDHEN, SYDVKM. Trimming pared 5 bases from V and 0 bases from J, leaving 18 bases between. The CDR3 coding sequence is TGTGCCAGCAGTCGAGCACAGGAGACCCCAAGCACAGATACGCAGTATTTT. Translation: CASSRAQETPSTDTQYF.

The chain has TRBV2 and TRBJ1-4; D call uncertain. Germline values: CDR1 SNHLY, CDR2 FYNNEI. This CDR3 region has 10 residues. V was cut by 8 bases and J by 8 bases, with 6 bases left in between. The chain's CDR3 is CASRIEKLFF. In nucleotides, the CDR3 is TGTGCCAGCCGTATAGAAAAACTGTTTTTT.

For this clone: Relative to the germline gene, one junction end is altered; a read error may explain this. V gene TRBV30 combines with J gene TRBJ1-6; D not certain. The length of the CDR3 is 14 residues. The germline V gene encodes CDR1 GTSNPN and CDR2 SVGIG (reference sequence). The CDR3 DNA reads as TGTGCCTGGAGTGTTGCAGTTACAAATTCACCCCCCCACTTT. This sequence encodes CAWSVAVTNSPPHF. The variable domain in full, completed from reference TRBV30 and TRBJ1-6, reads SQTIHQWPATLVQPVGSPLSLECTVEGTSNPNLYWYRQAAGRGLQLLFYSVGIGQISSEVPQNLSASRPQDRQFILSSKKLLLSDSGFYLCAWSVAVTNSPPHFGNGTRLTVT.

V gene TRBV10-3 combines with J gene TRBJ1-2, with a tentative D call TRBD1 (6 bases). Germline V gene lookup returns CDR1 ENHRY and CDR2 SYGVKD. The germline V and J ends were trimmed by 7 bases and 4 bases, with 16 bases remaining between them. CDR3 length equals 14 residues. The CDR3 reads CAITNGGLGYGYTF. In DNA, the CDR3 is TGTGCCATCACTAACGGGGGGCTCGGCTATGGCTACACCTTC.

The DNA for the CDR3 is TGTGCCTGGAGTGTACTCCCCGGGAACACTGAAGCTTTCTTT. It encodes CAWSVLPGNTEAFF. V usage is TRBV30 and J usage is TRBJ1-1, with D uncertain. The CDR3 length is 14 residues. CDR1 is GTSNPN and CDR2 is SVGIG in the germline V gene (reference sequence). Trimming pared 0 bases from V and 1 base from J, leaving 9 bases between.

The chain uses TRBV27 and TRBJ2-3, with 13 bases identical to TRBD2. The length of the CDR3 is 15 residues. V gave up 2 bases and J gave up 4 bases; unmatched junction bases: 0. The germline V gene encodes CDR1 MNHEY and CDR2 SMNVEV (reference sequence). CDR3 coding DNA: TGTGCCAGCAGTTTAACTAGCGGGGGGGCAGATACGCAGTATTTT. As protein: CASSLTSGGADTQYF.

The genes are TRBV27 and TRBJ1-6; D remains ambiguous. The germline V gene has CDR1 MNHEY and CDR2 SMNVEV (reference sequence). V lost 3 bases, J lost 7 bases, and 7 bases lay in between. CDR3 size: 13 residues. Here the CDR3 DNA reads TGTGCCAGCAGTTTCAGGTTAAATTCACCCCTCCACTTT. The encoded protein is CASSFRLNSPLHF.

The chain recombines TRBV9 with TRBJ2-5; TRBD2 matches at 12 bases. The germline gives CDR1 SGDLS, CDR2 YYNGEE. The CDR3 has 17 amino acids. Germline trimming cut 0 bases from V and 4 bases from J; bases unmatched to any gene: 7. CDR3 nucleotides: TGTGCCAGCAGCGTAGGTCTAGCGGGGGGGTTGGTAGAGACCCAGTACTTC. Amino acid sequence: CASSVGLAGGLVETQYF.

The chain has TRBV13 and TRBJ2-7; possible D gene TRBD1, 6 bases. From germline, CDR1 is PRHDT and CDR2 FYEKMQ (reference sequence). Trimming left V 6 bases short and J 1 base short, with 13 bases between. This CDR3 is 14 amino acids long. This chain's CDR3 is CASRSGGRSYEQYF. In nucleotides, the CDR3 is TGTGCCAGCAGGTCTGGGGGCCGATCCTACGAGCAGTACTTC.

V and J are TRBV15 and TRBJ1-3, with D possibly being TRBD1 (6 bases). This CDR3 is 15 amino acids long. Germline V lookup: CDR1 LNHNV, CDR2 YYDKDF (reference sequence). V shed 0 bases and J shed 5 bases, with 11 bases lying between them. The CDR3 spells CATSRDRGHRNTIYF. DNA for the CDR3: TGTGCCACCAGCAGAGATCGGGGACATAGAAACACCATATATTTT.

This chain uses TRBV4-3 with TRBJ2-1; 7 nucleotides match TRBD2. The V segment lost 1 base and the J segment 7 bases; nucleotides outside the gene matches: 10. This CDR3 comprises 16 residues. The germline V gene encodes CDR1 LGHNA and CDR2 YSLEER. The CDR3 loop reads CASSQGTSTLVNEQFF. CDR3 nucleotide sequence: TGCGCCAGCAGCCAAGGGACTAGTACGTTGGTTAATGAGCAGTTCTTC.

The chain links TRBV10-2 to TRBJ2-7; the D is unclear. V lost 6 bases to trimming and J lost 0 bases, with 9 bases between them. Germline lookup yields CDR1 WSHSY and CDR2 SAAADI. The CDR3 is 13 residues long. CDR3 coding DNA: TGCGCCAGCAGGGGCAGAAGCTCCTACGAGCAGTACTTC. Residues: CASRGRSSYEQYF.

This clone was observed once. The chain joins TRBV27 to TRBJ1-5, with D possibly matching TRBD1 (5 bases). Germline values: CDR1 MNHEY, CDR2 SMNVEV (reference sequence). Trimming stripped 4 bases from V and 0 bases from J, with 19 bases between. This CDR3 is built from 18 residues. CDR3 residues: CASSSKGQGLYSNQPQHF. The CDR3 DNA is TGTGCCAGCAGTTCAAAGGGGCAGGGCCTCTATAGCAATCAGCCCCAGCATTTT.

The chain uses TRBV4-2 and TRBJ2-5; no clear D. This CDR3 is built from 15 residues. Germline V gives CDR1 LGHNA, CDR2 YNFKEQ. Between the trimmed V and J ends, which lost 5 bases and 4 bases, there was a span of 17 bases. CDR3 protein: CASSYDPGAPETQYF. For the CDR3, the DNA is TGTGCCAGCAGCTACGACCCTGGAGCCCCAGAGACCCAGTACTTC.

This clone was counted once. The rearrangement links TRBV19 to TRBJ1-1, with D possibly TRBD1 on 6 matching bases. The germline V gene has CDR1 LNHDA and CDR2 SQIVND (reference sequence). Trimming removed 5 bases from V and 4 bases from J, with 11 bases in between. CDR3 size: 13 residues. The CDR3 sequence: CASSSDRSTEAFF. CDR3 DNA sequence: TGTGCCAGTAGTTCCGACAGGTCCACTGAAGCTTTCTTT.

A note on this clone: Within the sample, other DNA sequences also encode this same CDR3. V gene TRBV27 combines with J gene TRBJ1-5; D unresolved. Germline loops: CDR1 MNHEY, CDR2 SMNVEV (reference sequence). The CDR3 has 12 amino acids. The V end lost 5 bases, the J end lost 7 bases, and 9 bases lay between the germline ends. CDR3 protein: CASSPTGQPQHF. CDR3 in DNA: TGTGCCAGCAGTCCCACGGGGCAGCCCCAGCATTTT.

This chain uses TRBV6-5 with TRBJ1-6; D not resolved. Trimming removed 7 bases at V and 9 bases at J, with 16 bases between. CDR1 and CDR2 from the germline V gene are MNHEY and SVGAGI. The CDR3 length is 14 residues. CDR3 coding DNA: TGTGCCAGCACAACTTCAACTGAGAGTTCACCCCTCCACTTT. This translates into CASTTSTESSPLHF.

V usage is TRBV7-3 and J usage is TRBJ2-3; 7 nucleotides line up with TRBD2. Germline CDR1 SGHTA, CDR2 FQGTGA. The length of the CDR3 is 13 residues. J lost 9 bases, V lost 2 bases, and 5 bases had no gene match. For the CDR3, the DNA is TGTGCCAGCAGCTTATTTGGACTAGGGACGCAGTATTTT. Translating it yields CASSLFGLGTQYF.

The genes are TRBV21-1 and TRBJ1-6; the table's D call, TRBD1, has no DNA check behind it. TRBV21-1 is deemed a pseudogene. The CDR3 totals 16 residues. The CDR3 coding sequence is TGTGCCAGCAGCAAAGGGACAGGGCCGGCCGATTCACCCCTCCACTTT. Its translation is CASSKGTGPADSPLHF.

The CDR3: CAWSTLPGAGETQYF. CDR3 sequence (DNA): TGTGCCTGGAGTACTCTGCCAGGGGCTGGGGAGACCCAGTACTTC. The chain joins TRBV30 to TRBJ2-5; tentative D call: TRBD1 (6 bases). Germline V gene sequence: CDR1 GTSNPN, CDR2 SVGIG (reference sequence). Trimming took 2 bases from V and 5 from J, leaving 18 bases between them. The CDR3 totals 15 residues. The full variable domain, with the rest looked up from reference TRBV30 and TRBJ2-5, is SQTIHQWPATLVQPVGSPLSLECTVEGTSNPNLYWYRQAAGRGLQLLFYSVGIGQISSEVPQNLSASRPQDRQFILSSKKLLLSDSGFYLCAWSTLPGAGETQYFGPGTRLLVL.